What follows describes a single TCR beta chain. The sample is drawn from a study of identical twins. TCRdb re-called the 5' RACE reads with MiXCR, one entry per CDR3 protein. There are some 300,000 distinct CDR3 sequences in the sample; 9% to 15% occur only once, and approximately 7.5% lies in the top ten. Per the germline V gene, CDR1 is SNHLY and CDR2 is FYNNEI. The CDR3 covers 16 residues. V was pared by 6 bases and J by 6 bases, with 13 bases of the junction left unmatched. This sample was shared with a second study, whose subject was yellow fever vaccine responses in identical twins.

The sequencing sample was made of CD8+ T cells sorted from blood. This receptor was identified in a woman between 18 and 30 years old in good health. The rearrangement joins TRBV2 to TRBJ2-1, with 8 bases aligning to TRBD1. The CDR3 sequence: CASRDPGQGPSNEQFF. The CDR3 nucleotides read TGTGCCAGCAGGGATCCCGGACAGGGACCGAGCAATGAGCAGTTCTTC.